This TCR beta chain is from a study of control samples from healthy donors and cancer patients. Method: immunoSEQ multiplex PCR; TCRdb's copy keeps in-frame clones and lacks some. The table records 95,000 to 110,000 clones, about 89% of them present only once. V was cut by 4 bases and J by 0 bases, with 8 bases left in between. Germline CDR1 reads MNHNY; CDR2 reads SVGAGI (reference sequence). The CDR3 is made up of 14 amino acids. This TCR derives from a man in his 60s with lung cancer. Sample: PBMCs. The chain links TRBV6-6 to TRBJ2-3; D unresolved. The CDR3 DNA follows: TGTGCCAGCAGTTTCGCCGCTAGCACAGATACGCAGTATTTT. Its protein is CASSFAASTDTQYF.